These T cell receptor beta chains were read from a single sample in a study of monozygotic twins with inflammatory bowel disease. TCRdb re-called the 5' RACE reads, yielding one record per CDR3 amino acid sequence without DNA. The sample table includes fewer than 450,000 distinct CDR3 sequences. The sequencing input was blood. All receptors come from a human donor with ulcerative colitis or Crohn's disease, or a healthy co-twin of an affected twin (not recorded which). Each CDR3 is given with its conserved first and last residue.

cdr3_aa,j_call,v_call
CASSLGVGGGQGGLSYEQYF,TRBJ2-7,TRBV7-6
CASSYMGLLGDNEQFF,TRBJ2-1,TRBV6-5
CASSTWDRGDTQYF,TRBJ2-3,TRBV5-1
CASSVVAGGDTQYF,TRBJ2-3,TRBV9
CASSYTPRGKYNEQFF,TRBJ2-1,TRBV6-2/TRBV6-3
CASSRPGQENTGELFF,TRBJ2-2,TRBV7-9
CASSSLTTVNTEAFF,TRBJ1-1,TRBV5-1
CASVLTYQETQYF,TRBJ2-5,TRBV6-1
CASSMTGDHEQYF,TRBJ2-7,TRBV5-1
CASSSTGTDTRSYGYTF,TRBJ1-2,TRBV12-3/TRBV12-4
CASRPISAGGSTDTQYF,TRBJ2-3,TRBV4-2
CASSLGVTGDTDTQYF,TRBJ2-3,TRBV7-9
CASSLQKLQTNYGYTF,TRBJ1-2,TRBV4-1
CASSSRFGGGDEKRTYNEQFF,TRBJ2-1,TRBV6-2/TRBV6-3
CASSLNSRPSGNTIYF,TRBJ1-3,TRBV7-2
CASSPRGQGGNQETQYF,TRBJ2-5,TRBV7-9
CSGHRGDTGELFF,TRBJ2-2,TRBV29-1
CSVEVPLGAGPEYGYTF,TRBJ1-2,TRBV29-1
CASRDQGRGSTDTQYF,TRBJ2-3,TRBV27
CASSLVLTGGHQETQYF,TRBJ2-5,TRBV5-1
CASSLGTGDSYEQYF,TRBJ2-7,TRBV7-7
CASSYSFIAGELFF,TRBJ2-2,TRBV6-5
CASSLSGVGIEQYF,TRBJ2-7,TRBV12-3/TRBV12-4
CASSQRPGINNSPLHF,TRBJ1-6,TRBV7-2
CSARETGELFF,TRBJ2-2,TRBV20-1
CASSYRTGVVDTIYF,TRBJ1-3,TRBV6-5
CATLRGLAGYNEQFF,TRBJ2-1,TRBV7-2